The entry below describes one T cell receptor (beta chain). This entry is derived from a study of CD8 T cells in Susac syndrome. Reverse transcription used about 0.45 to 1 ug RNA and random hexamers. TCRdb processed the immunoSEQ multiplex PCR reads anew with MiXCR; each CDR3 protein has one entry. The sample has 90,000 to 150,000 distinct CDR3 sequences; about nine tenths are singletons. Sequencing was carried out using CD8+ T cells from PBMCs. The TCR originated in a human donor in good health.

In DNA form, the CDR3 reads TGTGCCAGCAGCCCCAACCGAGGGAGCACAGATACGCAGTATTTT. Amino acid sequence: CASSPNRGSTDTQYF. The chain employs TRBV5-6 and TRBJ2-3; maybe TRBD2 (5 bases). Trimming left V 4 bases short and J 0 bases short, with 12 bases between. The CDR3 is 15 residues long. Germline V gene lookup returns CDR1 SGHDT and CDR2 YYEEEE.